This entry lists 27 T cell receptor beta chains sequenced from one sample in a study of cytomegalovirus exposure and HLA in healthy donors. PCR used 60 Vbeta primers and 13 Jbeta primers. The assay was immunoSEQ multiplex PCR, and TCRdb's table has in-frame clones only and misses some. Its listing shows about 70,000 clones. The sequencing input was PBMCs. The receptor source for this set is a woman aged 25-40 years in good health and CMV-seronegative.

Concerning this clone: This sample includes further DNA sequences coding for the same CDR3. The chain joins TRBV19 to TRBJ1-1; no firm D call. CDR3 size: 14 residues. Germline CDR1 and CDR2: LNHDA and SQIVND (reference sequence). Trimming removed 3 bases at V and 2 bases at J, with 10 bases between. DNA of the CDR3: TGTGCCAGTAGTATCCACCAGAAAAACACTGAAGCTTTCTTT. Its protein is CASSIHQKNTEAFF.

This chain connects TRBV9 to TRBJ2-5; 11 bases fit TRBD2. The V gene's germline CDR1 is SGDLS and CDR2 YYNGEE. The CDR3 sequence is 15 residues long. With 4 bases clipped from V and 5 bases from J, the junction kept 7 bases outside the gene matches. The CDR3 DNA reads TGTGCCAGCAGCCTGATAGCGGGAGGGAAGGAGACCCAGTACTTC. Its translation is CASSLIAGGKETQYF.

The chain employs TRBV19 and TRBJ2-7; 7 bases line up with TRBD2. V shed 6 bases and J 0 bases; nucleotides not matched to a gene: 5. The CDR3 is 14 residues long. The germline V gene encodes CDR1 LNHDA and CDR2 SQIVND (reference sequence). The DNA for the CDR3 is TGTGCCAGTAGCTATCGGGGGGTCTCCTACGAGCAGTACTTC. Amino acids: CASSYRGVSYEQYF.

The V gene is TRBV6-5, the J gene TRBJ1-3; no reliable D call. Germline V gene data show CDR1 as MNHEY and CDR2 as SVGAGI. The CDR3 extends over 15 amino acids. V was pared by 0 bases and J by 0 bases, with 6 bases between. This CDR3 reads CASSYSGSSGNTIYF. Here the CDR3 DNA reads TGTGCCAGCAGTTACTCGGGCAGCTCTGGAAACACCATATATTTT.

This chain joins TRBV18 and TRBJ1-1; D is perhaps TRBD1 (5 bases). This CDR3 spans 14 amino acids. Looked up from germline, CDR1 is KGHSH and CDR2 is LQKENI. Trimming shortened V by 1 base and J by 0 bases, and 6 bases separated the two germline ends. The chain's CDR3 is CASSPQGMNTEAFF. The CDR3 DNA sequence: TGTGCCAGCTCACCACAGGGGATGAACACTGAAGCTTTCTTT.

The rearrangement joins TRBV5-8 to TRBJ1-5; D is possibly TRBD1 (5 bases). V was cut by 0 bases and J by 4 bases, with 11 bases left in between. The CDR3 runs to 15 residues. Germline CDR1 reads SGHTS; CDR2 reads YDEGEE. CDR3 residues: CASSLVGGANQPQHF. DNA of the CDR3: TGTGCCAGCAGCTTGGTTGGTGGGGCGAATCAGCCCCAGCATTTT.

The chain combines TRBV6-5 with TRBJ2-5; D is ambiguous. The end of the DNA aligns better with TRBJ2-7, so the J call may be wrong. Per the germline V gene, CDR1 is MNHEY and CDR2 is SVGAGI. This CDR3 is built from 14 residues. The CDR3: CASSYGQATYEQYF. DNA of the CDR3: TGTGCCAGCAGTTACGGGCAGGCAACCTACGAGCAGTACTTC.

V usage is TRBV30 and J usage is TRBJ2-7, with D perhaps matching TRBD2 (5 bases). The germline V gene has CDR1 GTSNPN and CDR2 SVGIG (reference sequence). Between the trimmed V and J ends, which lost 0 bases and 2 bases, there was a span of 11 bases. This CDR3 region has 14 residues. The CDR3 region has the DNA TGTGCCTGGAGTGTGCGGAGGCCCACCTACGAGCAGTACTTC. This codes for CAWSVRRPTYEQYF.

The chain couples TRBV18 to TRBJ1-5; D gene ambiguous. The V gene's germline CDR1 is KGHSH and CDR2 LQKENI. V shed 3 bases and J shed 1 base, with 13 bases lying between them. The CDR3 length is 16 residues. The CDR3 nucleotides read TGTGCCAGCTCACCGTCCGAGGTTAGGAGCAATCAGCCCCAGCATTTT. This sequence encodes CASSPSEVRSNQPQHF.

The chain is built from TRBV30 and TRBJ2-6, with TRBD1 matching 7 bases. From germline, CDR1 is GTSNPN and CDR2 SVGIG (reference sequence). Trimming at V came to 1 base and at J to 8 bases, leaving 8 bases not matched to a gene. This CDR3 region has 15 residues. The CDR3 region has the DNA TGTGCCTGGAGTGACCGGACAGGTCAGTCCAACGTCCTGACTTTC. It codes for CAWSDRTGQSNVLTF. Filled out from reference TRBV30 and TRBJ2-6, the complete variable domain reads SQTIHQWPATLVQPVGSPLSLECTVEGTSNPNLYWYRQAAGRGLQLLFYSVGIGQISSEVPQNLSASRPQDRQFILSSKKLLLSDSGFYLCAWSDRTGQSNVLTFGAGSRLTVL.

The V and J genes are TRBV19 and TRBJ2-1, with 9 bases lining up with TRBD2. V was pared by 4 bases and J by 4 bases, with 11 bases of the junction left unmatched. The germline gives CDR1 LNHDA, CDR2 SQIVND (reference sequence). There are 17 residues in the CDR3. DNA for the CDR3: TGTGCCAGTAGTACCGTTACCGGGACTAGCAGATACAATGAGCAGTTCTTC. Amino acids: CASSTVTGTSRYNEQFF. Looking up the rest from reference TRBV19 and TRBJ2-1 gives the full variable domain: DGGITQSPKYLFRKEGQNVTLSCEQNLNHDAMYWYRQDPGQGLRLIYYSQIVNDFQKGDIAEGYSVSREKKESFPLTVTSAQKNPTAFYLCASSTVTGTSRYNEQFFGPGTRLTVL.

The chain combines TRBV6-6 with TRBJ1-1, with 8 nucleotides matching TRBD1. V was pared by 2 bases and J by 0 bases, with 2 bases of the junction left unmatched. This CDR3 spans 15 amino acids. The germline V gene encodes CDR1 MNHNY and CDR2 SVGAGI (reference sequence). The CDR3 DNA follows: TGTGCCAGCAGTTACGGACAGGGTTTGAACACTGAAGCTTTCTTT. Amino acid sequence: CASSYGQGLNTEAFF.

This sequence joins TRBV6-5 and TRBJ2-2, with 7 nucleotides matching TRBD1. The CDR3 sequence is 15 residues long. The junction had 5 bases not matched to a gene; V was cut back by 1 base and J by 6 bases. Germline loops: CDR1 MNHEY, CDR2 SVGAGI. CDR3 DNA: TGTGCCAGCAGTTACTTTACCGGGACAGCCGGGGAGCTGTTTTTT. Amino acids: CASSYFTGTAGELFF.

V gene TRBV7-9 combines with J gene TRBJ2-3, with 13 bases identical to TRBD2. V was clipped by 2 bases and J by 5 bases; unmatched bases: 4. This CDR3 comprises 16 residues. Germline V CDR1 and CDR2: SEHNR, FQNEAQ (reference sequence). CDR3 nucleotide sequence: TGTGCCAGCAGCTTAACTAGCGGGAGGGCTGGAGATACGCAGTATTTT. Protein: CASSLTSGRAGDTQYF.

This chain links TRBV5-1 with TRBJ1-1; 10 bases align to TRBD1. With V trimmed by 4 bases and J by 3 bases, 6 bases remained unmatched. This CDR3 is 15 amino acids long. Germline values: CDR1 SGHRS, CDR2 YFSETQ. The CDR3 region has the DNA TGCGCCAGCAGCCGCGGGACAGGGGCTGACACTGAAGCTTTCTTT. Residues: CASSRGTGADTEAFF.

The chain combines TRBV15 with TRBJ2-4, with D tentatively TRBD1 (6 bases). The length of the CDR3 is 12 residues. V was pared by 0 bases and J by 10 bases, with 7 bases between. CDR1 is LNHNV, CDR2 YYDKDF, per germline (reference sequence). The CDR3 is CATSRDRGIQYF. CDR3 bases: TGTGCCACCAGCAGAGATAGGGGGATTCAGTACTTC.

This chain links TRBV7-9 with TRBJ1-1, with D hard to call. This CDR3 is built from 14 residues. Trimming took off 1 base at V and 2 bases at J, with 8 bases between the two ends. CDR1 is SEHNR, CDR2 FQNEAQ, per germline (reference sequence). CDR3 sequence (DNA): TGTGCCAGCAGCTTAGGGCTAGGTAACACTGAAGCTTTCTTT. Translation gives CASSLGLGNTEAFF.

The chain recombines TRBV7-6 with TRBJ2-7; TRBD2 is a possible D gene (5 bases). This CDR3 is built from 14 residues. The germline CDR1 and CDR2 sequences are SGHVS and FNYEAQ. V lost 2 bases and J 3 bases, leaving 11 bases between the germline ends. Here the CDR3 reads CASSLTGKVYEQYF. CDR3 nucleotide sequence: TGTGCCAGCAGCTTAACCGGGAAAGTCTACGAGCAGTACTTC.

The gene calls are TRBV7-8 and TRBJ2-1; no definite D call. Germline CDR1 SGHVS, CDR2 FQNEAQ. CDR3 length equals 13 residues. V was pared by 7 bases and J by 4 bases, with 11 bases between. CDR3 in DNA: TGTGCCAGCAACGACGGGTCTTACAATGAGCAGTTCTTC. It is translated as CASNDGSYNEQFF.

The genes are TRBV5-6 and TRBJ2-5, with D perhaps TRBD1 (5 bases). The V and J ends lost 0 bases and 5 bases respectively, with 14 bases between them. Germline values: CDR1 SGHDT, CDR2 YYEEEE. The CDR3 is 15 amino acids. The CDR3 DNA sequence: TGTGCCAGCAGCTTGGGCGGTCAGGGATTGGAGACCCAGTACTTC. Its protein is CASSLGGQGLETQYF.

The chain links TRBV4-2 to TRBJ1-6; D unclear. Germline V gene data show CDR1 as LGHNA and CDR2 as YNFKEQ. Trimming took 4 bases from V and 0 from J, leaving 16 bases between them. This CDR3 has 18 residues. This chain's CDR3 is CASSPLAGPFSYNSPLHF. The CDR3 region has the DNA TGTGCCAGCAGCCCGCTAGCAGGCCCCTTCTCCTATAATTCACCCCTCCACTTT.

The chain employs TRBV5-1 and TRBJ2-1, with 11 bases aligning to TRBD1. V was pared by 2 bases and J by 3 bases, with 4 bases of the junction left unmatched. The germline V gene has CDR1 SGHRS and CDR2 YFSETQ. The CDR3 loop spans 16 amino acids. The CDR3 DNA is TGCGCCAGCAGCTTTACCGGGACAGGGGGCTACAATGAGCAGTTCTTC. Residues: CASSFTGTGGYNEQFF. Using reference TRBV5-1 and TRBJ2-1 for the parts outside the CDR3, the full variable domain is KAGVTQTPRYLIKTRGQQVTLSCSPISGHRSVSWYQQTPGQGLQFLFEYFSETQRNKGNFPGRFSGRQFSNSRSEMNVSTLELGDSALYLCASSFTGTGGYNEQFFGPGTRLTVL.

The chain recombines TRBV27 with TRBJ1-1; TRBD1 might be the D (6 bases). Trimming pared 5 bases from V and 5 bases from J, leaving 12 bases between. CDR3 length: 13 residues. Germline-derived CDR1 and CDR2 are MNHEY and SMNVEV (reference sequence). The CDR3 spells CASSPPTGTEAFF. CDR3 bases: TGTGCCAGCAGTCCCCCCACAGGGACTGAAGCTTTCTTT.

The chain employs TRBV18 and TRBJ1-1, with a possible D match to TRBD1 (5 bases). CDR1 and CDR2 from the germline V gene are KGHSH and LQKENI. V shed 2 bases and J shed 0 bases, with 13 bases lying between them. The CDR3 consists of 16 residues. The CDR3: CASSPAGSSVNTEAFF. DNA for the CDR3: TGTGCCAGCTCACCAGCAGGGTCCTCCGTGAACACTGAAGCTTTCTTT. The variable domain in full, with the rest retrieved from reference TRBV18 and TRBJ1-1, is NAGVMQNPRHLVRRRGQEARLRCSPMKGHSHVYWYRQLPEEGLKFMVYLQKENIIDESGMPKERFSAEFPKEGPSILRIQQVVRGDSAAYFCASSPAGSSVNTEAFFGQGTRLTVV.

This chain joins TRBV6-6 and TRBJ1-2; D remains unclear. Germline CDR1 MNHNY, CDR2 SVGAGI (reference sequence). This CDR3 has 11 amino acids. Between the trimmed V and J ends, which lost 6 bases and 7 bases, there was a span of 9 bases. CDR3 protein: CASSPESGYTF. DNA for the CDR3: TGTGCCAGCAGCCCGGAGTCTGGCTACACCTTC.

The chain links TRBV29-1 to TRBJ1-1; D not resolved. Germline V gene data show CDR1 as SQVTM and CDR2 as ANQGSEA. Trimming took 3 bases from V and 2 from J, leaving 13 bases between them. CDR3 size: 14 residues. CDR3 nucleotide sequence: TGCAGCGTTGAGCCAGCGCAATCCAACACTGAAGCTTTCTTT. Encoded protein: CSVEPAQSNTEAFF.

This sequence joins TRBV6-1 and TRBJ2-7; 7 bases match TRBD2. Germline V lookup: CDR1 MNHNS, CDR2 SASEGT. CDR3 length equals 15 residues. The V and J ends lost 4 bases and 3 bases, in that order; junction bases with no gene match: 9. DNA of the CDR3: TGTGCCAGCAGTGCCTTCAGCGGGGCAAACTACGAGCAGTACTTC. It is translated as CASSAFSGANYEQYF.